The entry that follows covers one T cell receptor (beta chain) sequence. The antigen it binds to is not known. Within one base of it there is no much larger clone, and no base qualities were kept. This sample is part of a study of blood T cell repertoires in COVID-19 (dated by TCRdb to between 2020 and 2021). Looking at the study overall: The collaborator samples originated in the United States, Italy and Spain and spanned the acute and convalescent phases of COVID-19. Where available, HLA class I and class II types were taken from metadata supplied by the sample provider and were not determined by assay-based typing. Deeply sampled blood TCRbeta repertoires from subjects exposed to, actively infected with, or recovered from COVID-19 were included in the dataset. The material from the prospective study consisted of cDNA or gDNA derived from T cells, B-cell-depleted T cells, or PBMCs. The sample metadata nearly always contained a de-identified subject ID, COVID-19 status, age in years and sex. Samples came from the ongoing ImmuneRACE study (first 160 participants) plus 1,254 subjects from 6 global collaborators. The repertoires were released in a freely available public database intended as a resource for research on the immune response to SARS-CoV-2.

Participants in the prospective study were aged about 18 to 90 years, lived in some 24 United States geographic areas, and enrolled through a virtual design. In the prospective study, participants were assigned to cohorts based on the clinical history participants reported in a screening survey and a study questionnaire. Recovered participants in ImmuneRACE Cohort 3 were defined by two consecutive negative NP/OP PCR tests, clearance by a healthcare professional, or resolution of symptoms. In the prospective study, whole blood, serum and a nasopharyngeal or oropharyngeal swab were collected from each participant by mobile phlebotomists. Additional blood draws and questionnaires over a 2-month period could optionally be provided by prospective study participants. Before DNA extraction, blood samples from the prospective study were shipped at room temperature or frozen. Study-level results and caveats: The quantity of clinical and demographic metadata differed by source and by participant and was supplied without curation.

There are 14 amino acids in the CDR3, from cysteine to phenylalanine inclusive. The read is trimmed to its CDR3 DNA, 42 bases read in frame from base 1. At the junction V is shortened by 3 bases and J by 0 bases, with 8 bases in between. According to the germline V gene, CDR1 reads MDHEN and CDR2 reads SYDVKM. TCRbeta CDR3 regions were amplified from genomic DNA by means of the immunoSEQ Assay, a bias-controlled multiplex PCR. The paper's data handling went like this. Within the assay, amplification of reference gene primers was used to estimate how many nucleated cells each sample contained. To quantify the absolute abundance of each unique TCRbeta CDR3 rearrangement, sequence reads were collapsed and filtered. For each sample, productive Simpson clonality was calculated as the square root of Simpson's diversity index across productive rearrangements. This is the immuneACCESS table as TCRdb keeps it, with only in-frame sequences that have V and J called. A part of the clones is gone; compared with another copy, unresolved V genes explain less than half, and the rest is unexplained. For V, J and clone size, that table is used; D and trimming come from the DNA. The table for this sample lists some 350,000 clones; roughly nine tenths of them were counted only once. The biggest ten clones account for 2.5% to 3.5% of the sample.

The sequence joins TRBV28 to TRBJ1-1, with no confident D gene call. The clonotype originates from a young woman who had recovered from COVID-19. The sample was PBMCs or T cells enriched from blood (not recorded which). CDR3 loop: CASSLVQMNTEAFF. The DNA sequence is as follows: TGTGCCAGCAGTTTGGTTCAGATGAACACTGAAGCTTTCTTT.